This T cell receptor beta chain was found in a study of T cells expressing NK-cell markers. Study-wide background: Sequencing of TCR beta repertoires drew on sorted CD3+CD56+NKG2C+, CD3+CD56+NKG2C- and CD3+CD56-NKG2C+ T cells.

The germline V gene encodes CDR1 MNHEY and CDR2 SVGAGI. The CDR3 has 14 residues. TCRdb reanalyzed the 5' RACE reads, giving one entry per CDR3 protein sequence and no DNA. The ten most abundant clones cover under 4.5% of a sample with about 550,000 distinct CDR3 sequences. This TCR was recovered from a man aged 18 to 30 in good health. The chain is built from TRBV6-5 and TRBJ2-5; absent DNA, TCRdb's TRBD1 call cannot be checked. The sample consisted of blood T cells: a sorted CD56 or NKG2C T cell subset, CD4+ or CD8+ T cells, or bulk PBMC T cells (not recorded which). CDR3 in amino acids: CASRRDSPKETQYF.